This T cell receptor beta chain is from a study of neurological immune-mediated disorders. The sorted-subset TCR libraries were prepared using about a million CD4+ or CD8+ T cells as the starting material. The CDR3 spans 15 residues. Germline V gene sequence: CDR1 SGHRS, CDR2 YFSETQ. V gave up 2 bases and J gave up 1 base; unmatched junction bases: 5. cDNA was made by 5'RACE with 10-nucleotide random UMIs. TCRdb itself ran the 5' RACE reads through MiXCR, one entry per CDR3 protein. Here the sample spans roughly 9,800 distinct CDR3 sequences, about 23% being singletons. The sequence came from a woman between 35 and 50 years old with multiple sclerosis. Sequenced sample: CD8+ T cells from blood. The gene calls are TRBV5-1 and TRBJ1-1; 7 bases agree with TRBD1. The CDR3 DNA sequence: TGCGCCAGCAGCTTTACAGGGGAGGGGAACACTGAAGCTTTCTTT. This sequence encodes CASSFTGEGNTEAFF. Full variable domain (missing parts from reference TRBV5-1 and TRBJ1-1): KAGVTQTPRYLIKTRGQQVTLSCSPISGHRSVSWYQQTPGQGLQFLFEYFSETQRNKGNFPGRFSGRQFSNSRSEMNVSTLELGDSALYLCASSFTGEGNTEAFFGQGTRLTVV.